The 2 T cell receptor beta chains reported below all come from one sample, sequenced in a study of OX40 agonist ivuxolimab in advanced cancers. The library was generated by the immunoSEQ multiplex PCR assay. TCRdb provides this immuneACCESS table in a form limited to in-frame rearrangements. Some clones are lacking; in checked studies, under half of them reflect an unresolved V gene, and why the rest are absent is not known. This sample is represented by about 52,000 clones; less than 90% of them were singletons. 6% to 8% of the sample is taken by the ten largest. The sequencing used CD4+ or CD8+ T cells sorted from blood, collected in a trial of the OX40 agonist ivuxolimab. These receptors came from an adult with an advanced solid tumor such as melanoma, head and neck, liver or kidney cancer.

The rearrangement joins TRBV9 to TRBJ2-3, with 11 bases fitting TRBD2. With 0 bases clipped from V and 5 bases from J, the junction kept 11 bases outside the gene matches. There are 18 residues in the CDR3. Per the germline V gene, CDR1 is SGDLS and CDR2 is YYNGEE. This CDR3 reads CASSVASGGTLQGDTQYF. CDR3 nucleotide sequence: TGTGCCAGCAGCGTAGCTAGCGGGGGGACCCTCCAGGGAGATACGCAGTATTTT.

V gene TRBV30 combines with J gene TRBJ2-1; 11 nucleotides align to TRBD1. Germline V gives CDR1 GTSNPN, CDR2 SVGIG (reference sequence). Trimming took 1 base from V and 7 from J; bases not matched to a gene: 6. The CDR3 sequence is 15 residues long. CDR3 DNA: TGTGCCTGGAGTGGGGACAGGGGGATCCGGAATGAGCAGTTCTTC. It specifies CAWSGDRGIRNEQFF. Looking up the rest from reference TRBV30 and TRBJ2-1 gives the full variable domain: SQTIHQWPATLVQPVGSPLSLECTVEGTSNPNLYWYRQAAGRGLQLLFYSVGIGQISSEVPQNLSASRPQDRQFILSSKKLLLSDSGFYLCAWSGDRGIRNEQFFGPGTRLTVL.